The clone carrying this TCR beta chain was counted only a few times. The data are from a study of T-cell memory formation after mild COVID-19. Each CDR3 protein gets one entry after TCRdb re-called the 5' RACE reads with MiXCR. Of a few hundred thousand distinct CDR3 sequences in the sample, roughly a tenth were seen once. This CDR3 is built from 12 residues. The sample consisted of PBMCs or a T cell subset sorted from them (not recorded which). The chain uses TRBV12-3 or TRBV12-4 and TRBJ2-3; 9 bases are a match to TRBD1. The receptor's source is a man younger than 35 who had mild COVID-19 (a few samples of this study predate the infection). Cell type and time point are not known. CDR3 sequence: CALGQGRRPQYF. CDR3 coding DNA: TGTGCATTGGGACAGGGACGTCGGCCGCAGTATTTT.